This T cell receptor beta chain was identified during a study of T cells after yellow fever vaccination. TCRdb re-called the 5' RACE reads with MiXCR, one entry per CDR3 protein. The sample consists of 510,000 or so distinct CDR3 sequences, about 19% of them appearing once. Looked up from germline, CDR1 is SGHDN and CDR2 is FVKESK. V was cut by 6 bases and J by 7 bases, with 13 bases left in between. The CDR3 runs to 12 residues. The chain has TRBV14 and TRBJ2-7; D is undetermined. The TCR sequence derives from a young man who received the YFV17D yellow fever vaccine. The sample here was PBMCs, taken 15 days after the yellow fever booster vaccination. The CDR3 nucleotides read TGTGCCAGCAGAGGAACCAATCGTGAGCAGTACTTC. Encoded protein: CASRGTNREQYF.